A selection of T cell receptor beta chains follows, all from one sample in a study of identical twins. Each CDR3 protein gets one entry after TCRdb re-called the 5' RACE reads with MiXCR. The sample consists of about 700,000 distinct CDR3 sequences, approximately 6% of them appearing once. Sequenced sample: naive T cells sorted from blood. The origin of the receptors is a man aged 18 to 30 in good health. Each CDR3 is given with its conserved first and last residue. Fields, in order: clone size, D gene, CDR3 length, V gene, J gene, CDR3 DNA, CDR3 protein. D genes are given only for firm matches. A row's size may be missing; if present it is once, few, many or a size class.

size: NA; D: TRBD2; length: 16; V: TRBV18; J: TRBJ2-3; DNA: TGTGCCAGCTCACCAGTCCGGACTAGCAGCACAGATACGCAGTATTTT; CDR3: CASSPVRTSSTDTQYF
size: NA; D: TRBD2; length: 17; V: TRBV4-1; J: TRBJ2-1; DNA: TGCGCCAGCAGCCCACTCCCACTAGCGGCTTCCTACAATGAGCAGTTCTTC; CDR3: CASSPLPLAASYNEQFF
size: few; D: TRBD1; length: 13; V: TRBV6-1; J: TRBJ1-2; DNA: TGTGCCAGCAAACGGGACAGAAACTATGGCTACACCTTC; CDR3: CASKRDRNYGYTF
size: many; D: NA; length: 17; V: TRBV12-3/TRBV12-4; J: TRBJ2-1; DNA: TGTGCCAGCAGTTTTGGAGTGACAGGAACTATCACTAATGAGCAGTTCTTC; CDR3: CASSFGVTGTITNEQFF
size: many; D: NA; length: 11; V: TRBV12-3/TRBV12-4; J: TRBJ2-3; DNA: TGTGCCAGCACCGCTACAGATACGCAGTATTTT; CDR3: CASTATDTQYF
size: many; D: NA; length: 13; V: TRBV12-3/TRBV12-4; J: TRBJ2-3; DNA: TGTGCCAGCAGTTTGACAGAAGGGGATACGCAGTATTTT; CDR3: CASSLTEGDTQYF
size: many; D: TRBD1; length: 15; V: TRBV20-1; J: TRBJ2-5; DNA: TGCAGTGCCCGGTCAGCCCGGACAGGGAAAGAGACCCAGTACTTC; CDR3: CSARSARTGKETQYF
size: few; D: TRBD2; length: 17; V: TRBV11-3; J: TRBJ2-5; DNA: TGTGCCAGCAGCTACCCTTGGAGTAGCGGGAAGGAGGAGACCCAGTACTTC; CDR3: CASSYPWSSGKEETQYF
size: many; D: NA; length: 12; V: TRBV11-2; J: TRBJ2-2; DNA: TGTGCCAGCAGCACATACACCGGGGAGCTGTTTTTT; CDR3: CASSTYTGELFF
size: few; D: TRBD2; length: 14; V: TRBV29-1; J: TRBJ2-1; DNA: TGCAGCGTTCGGCGGGAGGGTGTTTACAATGAGCAGTTCTTC; CDR3: CSVRREGVYNEQFF
size: NA; D: TRBD1; length: 16; V: TRBV12-5; J: TRBJ1-1; DNA: TGTGCTAGCCCCGGGTGGGACAGTTGGGAAGGCACTGAAGCTTTCTTT; CDR3: CASPGWDSWEGTEAFF
size: many; D: TRBD2; length: 15; V: TRBV12-3/TRBV12-4; J: TRBJ2-1; DNA: TGTGCCAGCAGTTTGAGGGGACTAGGAAGCGATGAGCAGTTCTTC; CDR3: CASSLRGLGSDEQFF
size: many; D: TRBD2; length: 13; V: TRBV6-1; J: TRBJ2-1; DNA: TGTGCCAGCGGACTAGCGGGAGCCAGGGAGCAGTTCTTC; CDR3: CASGLAGAREQFF
size: many; D: NA; length: 13; V: TRBV10-3; J: TRBJ2-3; DNA: TGTGCCATCTCCTCGGGCGCCCGGGATACGCAGTATTTT; CDR3: CAISSGARDTQYF
size: many; D: TRBD1; length: 16; V: TRBV24-1; J: TRBJ2-2; DNA: TGTGCCACCAGTGACCCGGGACAGGGAGGTACCGGGGAGCTGTTTTTT; CDR3: CATSDPGQGGTGELFF
size: NA; D: NA; length: 15; V: TRBV20-1; J: TRBJ1-5; DNA: TGCAGTGCTAGAGATCTAGGGTCGAGCAATCAGCCCCAGCATTTT; CDR3: CSARDLGSSNQPQHF
size: few; D: TRBD2; length: 16; V: TRBV20-1; J: TRBJ2-2; DNA: TGCAGTGCTAGGAAAAGCGGGAGGGCCTCCACCGGGGAGCTGTTTTTT; CDR3: CSARKSGRASTGELFF
size: NA; D: NA; length: 13; V: TRBV5-1; J: TRBJ2-7; DNA: TGCGCCAGCAGCCCCCAGGAGGGGGACGAGCAGTACTTC; CDR3: CASSPQEGDEQYF
size: NA; D: TRBD2; length: 14; V: TRBV7-9; J: TRBJ2-1; DNA: TGTGCCAGCACGTCGGGAGGGCCCCACAATGAGCAGTTCTTC; CDR3: CASTSGGPHNEQFF
size: NA; D: NA; length: 14; V: TRBV29-1; J: TRBJ2-7; DNA: TGCAGCGTTGAAGATCACCACGACGGCTACGAGCAGTACTTC; CDR3: CSVEDHHDGYEQYF
size: many; D: NA; length: 13; V: TRBV27; J: TRBJ1-4; DNA: TGTGCCAGCAAACCCTCAACTAATGAAAAACTGTTTTTT; CDR3: CASKPSTNEKLFF
size: NA; D: TRBD2; length: 17; V: TRBV4-3; J: TRBJ2-3; DNA: TGCGCCAGCAGCCAAGAAGGACGCGGGGGAAGCACAGATACGCAGTATTTT; CDR3: CASSQEGRGGSTDTQYF
size: many; D: TRBD2; length: 18; V: TRBV5-1; J: TRBJ2-1; DNA: TGCGCCAGCAGCTTTTATAGCGGGAACTTACCTTCCTACAATGAGCAGTTCTTC; CDR3: CASSFYSGNLPSYNEQFF
size: many; D: TRBD2; length: 14; V: TRBV20-1; J: TRBJ2-1; DNA: TGCAGTGCTACCGGGACTAGCGAAGGGGATGAGCAGTTCTTC; CDR3: CSATGTSEGDEQFF
size: few; D: TRBD2; length: 16; V: TRBV19; J: TRBJ2-5; DNA: TGTGCCAGTAGTATTATCGAATTCAGCGGGGAAGAGACCCAGTACTTC; CDR3: CASSIIEFSGEETQYF
size: many; D: NA; length: 15; V: TRBV7-8; J: TRBJ1-2; DNA: TGTGCCAGCAGCCCCACCGGGAGCGGATTACATGGCTACACCTTC; CDR3: CASSPTGSGLHGYTF
size: many; D: NA; length: 14; V: TRBV5-1; J: TRBJ2-3; DNA: TGCGCCAGCAGTCCACGGGTCTTCACAGATACGCAGTATTTT; CDR3: CASSPRVFTDTQYF
size: many; D: NA; length: 15; V: TRBV6-5; J: TRBJ2-6; DNA: TGTGCCAGCAGTTACTGGGGCTCTGGGGCCAACGTCCTGACTTTC; CDR3: CASSYWGSGANVLTF
size: few; D: TRBD2; length: 14; V: TRBV20-1; J: TRBJ2-1; DNA: TGCAGTCAGCCCAGGCGGGGGGTAAACAATGAGCAGTTCTTC; CDR3: CSQPRRGVNNEQFF
size: NA; D: NA; length: 14; V: TRBV30; J: TRBJ2-5; DNA: TGTGCCTGGAGTGTCCCCAGCTTCCAAGAGACCCAGTACTTC; CDR3: CAWSVPSFQETQYF
size: many; D: NA; length: 12; V: TRBV29-1; J: TRBJ2-2; DNA: TGCAGCGTTGTTCAGTACACCGGGGAGCTGTTTTTT; CDR3: CSVVQYTGELFF
size: many; D: NA; length: 12; V: TRBV12-3/TRBV12-4; J: TRBJ1-5; DNA: TGTGCCAGCCGGGACAACAATCAGCCCCAGCATTTT; CDR3: CASRDNNQPQHF
size: NA; D: NA; length: 16; V: TRBV7-6; J: TRBJ2-1; DNA: TGTGCCAGCAGCCTGACGGGATCCTTCTCCTACAATGAGCAGTTCTTC; CDR3: CASSLTGSFSYNEQFF
size: few; D: TRBD2; length: 17; V: TRBV7-7; J: TRBJ2-3; DNA: TGTGCCAGCAGCTTAACTTCGGGGGAGGGGAGCACAGATACGCAGTATTTT; CDR3: CASSLTSGEGSTDTQYF
size: NA; D: NA; length: 12; V: TRBV4-1; J: TRBJ2-2; DNA: TGCGCCAGCAGCCAAGGTTACGGGGAGCTGTTTTTT; CDR3: CASSQGYGELFF
size: many; D: NA; length: 13; V: TRBV10-3; J: TRBJ2-5; DNA: TGTGCCATCAGTGATAGCGCGCAAGAGACCCAGTACTTC; CDR3: CAISDSAQETQYF
size: many; D: TRBD2; length: 15; V: TRBV7-8; J: TRBJ2-3; DNA: TGTGCCAGCAGCGGACTAGCGGTTAGCACAGATACGCAGTATTTT; CDR3: CASSGLAVSTDTQYF